One sample yielded the 31 T cell receptor beta chains listed below, sequenced in a study of T cell changes during pregnancy in multiple sclerosis. Libraries were prepared by immunoSEQ multiplex PCR; TCRdb keeps only in-frame clonotypes and omits some of them. The repertoire holds around 42,000 clones, with more than 85% as singletons. Sequenced here: CD4+ T cells from peripheral blood mononuclear cells, sampled in the second trimester of pregnancy. The receptors shown here come from a female donor in good health, enrolled as a control in a pregnancy study.

The V and J genes are TRBV5-4 and TRBJ2-5, with a possible D match to TRBD2 (6 bases). Germline V gene sequence: CDR1 SGHNT, CDR2 YYREEE (reference sequence). The CDR3 runs 17 residues. V was cut by 4 bases and J by 1 base, with 20 bases left in between. The CDR3 here is CASSLGVPAGSQETQYF. The CDR3 DNA reads as TGTGCCAGCAGCCTTGGTGTTCCGGCGGGATCCCAAGAGACCCAGTACTTC.

The rearrangement joins TRBV15 to TRBJ1-4, with a possible D match to TRBD1 (6 bases). CDR1 and CDR2 (germline): LNHNV, YYDKDF (reference sequence). This CDR3 has 17 amino acids. V lost 0 bases to trimming and J lost 4 bases, with 15 bases between them. CDR3 DNA: TGTGCCACCAGCAGAGATCGGGGGGGGGCGCTTAATGAAAAACTGTTTTTT. The encoded protein is CATSRDRGGALNEKLFF.

CDR3: CASSRQGTGETQYF. CDR3 bases: TGTGCCAGCAGCCGACAGGGGACGGGTGAGACCCAGTACTTC. The chain has TRBV7-9 and TRBJ2-5, with 8 bases fitting TRBD1. This CDR3 is 14 amino acids long. Germline-derived CDR1 and CDR2 are SEHNR and FQNEAQ (reference sequence). After removal of 5 bases from V and 5 bases from J, the junction contained 7 bases not matched to a gene.

The CDR3: CASSPSVQRDSEQYF. CDR3 bases: TGTGCCAGCTCACCCTCTGTCCAGCGGGATAGTGAGCAGTACTTC. The chain couples TRBV18 to TRBJ2-7, with 7 bases fitting TRBD2. The V segment lost 3 bases and the J segment 7 bases; nucleotides outside the gene matches: 12. The CDR3 covers 15 residues. In germline, CDR1 is KGHSH, CDR2 LQKENI.

J is TRBJ2-1 and V is TRBV14; 13 bases line up with TRBD2. Germline trimming cut 5 bases from V and 7 bases from J; bases unmatched to any gene: 5. The CDR3 has 15 amino acids. The germline CDR1 and CDR2 sequences are SGHDN and FVKESK. DNA for the CDR3: TGTGCCAGCAGCTCTCGGACTAGCGGGAGAAATGAGCAGTTCTTC. Residues: CASSSRTSGRNEQFF.

This clone turned up a few times. The rearrangement joins TRBV7-2 to TRBJ2-1, with no clear D. Germline V gives CDR1 SGHTA, CDR2 FQGNSA. V lost 2 bases and J lost 3, with 2 bases in between. This CDR3 is built from 12 residues. CDR3 residues: CASSLRYNEQFF. CDR3 coding DNA: TGTGCCAGCAGCTTACGCTACAATGAGCAGTTCTTC.

J is TRBJ2-3 and V is TRBV5-1; D possibly corresponds to TRBD1 (6 bases). Trimming stripped 6 bases from V and 2 bases from J, with 13 bases between. Germline V CDR1 and CDR2: SGHRS, YFSETQ. The CDR3 length is 14 residues. The DNA for the CDR3 is TGCGCCAGCAACGACAGGTACCCCACAGATACGCAGTATTTT. It codes for CASNDRYPTDTQYF.

The chain employs TRBV7-2 and TRBJ2-5, with D tentatively TRBD2 (6 bases). Germline lookup yields CDR1 SGHTA and CDR2 FQGNSA. Trimming pared 1 base from V and 7 bases from J, leaving 10 bases between. This CDR3 has 13 amino acids. CDR3 nucleotide sequence: TGTGCCAGCAGCTTAGGGGGGGATGCGACCCAGTACTTC. It encodes CASSLGGDATQYF.

This chain uses TRBV5-1 with TRBJ2-5; TRBD1 might be the D (5 bases). Between the trimmed V and J ends, which lost 1 base and 2 bases, there was a span of 12 bases. The length of the CDR3 is 15 residues. Looked up from germline, CDR1 is SGHRS and CDR2 is YFSETQ. This CDR3 reads CASSLHGQPQETQYF. The CDR3 DNA is TGCGCCAGCAGCTTGCATGGACAACCGCAAGAGACCCAGTACTTC.

V gene TRBV7-3 combines with J gene TRBJ2-3; 11 bases align to TRBD2. The CDR3 has 14 residues. CDR1 SGHTA and CDR2 FQGTGA come from the germline V gene. J lost 4 bases, V lost 5 bases, and 2 bases had no gene match. The CDR3 loop is CASSQTSGADTQYF. Written as DNA, the CDR3 is TGTGCCAGCAGCCAGACTAGCGGGGCAGATACGCAGTATTTT.

The rearrangement links TRBV18 to TRBJ2-5; weak D call: TRBD1 (5 bases). The V gene lost 2 bases and the J gene lost 5 bases, with 12 bases spanning the gap. Germline V lookup: CDR1 KGHSH, CDR2 LQKENI. This CDR3 contains 14 residues. The CDR3: CASSPGHLWETQYF. In nucleotides, the CDR3 is TGTGCCAGCTCACCAGGACACCTCTGGGAGACCCAGTACTTC.

The rearrangement links TRBV2 to TRBJ1-5, with unresolved D. The CDR3 runs 15 residues. CDR1 and CDR2 from the germline V gene are SNHLY and FYNNEI. V was shortened by 5 bases and J by 7 bases, with 18 bases between the two germline ends. CDR3 loop: CASSLAPRVVQPQHF. The CDR3 DNA reads as TGTGCCAGCAGTCTAGCGCCTAGGGTTGTGCAGCCCCAGCATTTT.

This chain connects TRBV6-4 to TRBJ2-3, with 8 nucleotides matching TRBD2. The CDR3 contains 14 residues. Germline-derived CDR1 and CDR2 are MRHNA and SNTAGT. Trimming removed 5 bases from V and 0 bases from J; junction bases left unmatched: 1. The CDR3 bases are TGTGCCAGCAGTACTAGCGGAAGCACAGATACGCAGTATTTT. It encodes CASSTSGSTDTQYF.

This rearrangement joins TRBV7-9 to TRBJ2-3; no clear D gene. The germline V and J ends were trimmed by 0 bases and 3 bases, with 4 bases remaining between them. Germline CDR1 reads SEHNR; CDR2 reads FQNEAQ (reference sequence). The CDR3 has 13 residues. CDR3 in DNA: TGTGCCAGCAGCTTAGCTGAGACAGATACGCAGTATTTT. Encoded protein: CASSLAETDTQYF.

This clone was seen just once. CDR3 coding DNA: TGTGCCAGCTCACGTGCCGCGGCGGGAAGCACCGGGGAGCTGTTTTTT. It encodes CASSRAAAGSTGELFF. The chain has TRBV18 and TRBJ2-2, with D maybe TRBD2 (6 bases). The germline gives CDR1 KGHSH, CDR2 LQKENI. V lost 4 bases to trimming and J lost 4 bases, with 16 bases between them. CDR3 length: 16 residues.

The genes are TRBV18 and TRBJ2-7; 11 bases fit TRBD1. This CDR3 is 18 amino acids long. The V and J ends lost 2 bases and 7 bases, in that order; junction bases with no gene match: 16. Germline CDR1 is KGHSH and CDR2 is LQKENI. The chain's CDR3 is CASSPSGPGGDRGFEQYF. Here the CDR3 DNA reads TGTGCCAGCTCACCATCCGGACCAGGTGGGGACAGGGGGTTTGAGCAGTACTTC. Full variable domain (rest looked up from reference TRBV18 and TRBJ2-7): NAGVMQNPRHLVRRRGQEARLRCSPMKGHSHVYWYRQLPEEGLKFMVYLQKENIIDESGMPKERFSAEFPKEGPSILRIQQVVRGDSAAYFCASSPSGPGGDRGFEQYFGPGTRLTVT.

This chain uses TRBV5-4 with TRBJ2-7; TRBD2 matches at 7 bases. The CDR3 consists of 15 residues. Looked up from germline, CDR1 is SGHNT and CDR2 is YYREEE (reference sequence). V shed 2 bases and J 3 bases; nucleotides not matched to a gene: 8. In nucleotides, the CDR3 is TGTGCCAGCAGCTTCTTTACGGGGGGTTACTACGAGCAGTACTTC. This codes for CASSFFTGGYYEQYF.

In its sample, this clone was seen a few times. The chain uses TRBV2 and TRBJ2-2; maybe TRBD1 (5 bases). Per germline, CDR1 SNHLY and CDR2 FYNNEI. The CDR3 spans 14 residues. Trimming took off 7 bases at V and 6 bases at J, with 15 bases between the two ends. DNA of the CDR3: TGTGCCAGCATCCCCAGGGAACGATCCGGGGAGCTGTTTTTT. Its translation is CASIPRERSGELFF.

Here the CDR3 DNA reads TGCGCCAGCAGTCAAAATTCCGCGGGGGAATCGCAGCCCCAGCATTTT. This gives the protein CASSQNSAGESQPQHF. The chain couples TRBV4-1 to TRBJ1-5, with a tentative D call TRBD1 (5 bases). CDR3 length: 16 residues. Germline CDR1 MGHRA, CDR2 YSYEKL. V lost 6 bases and J lost 7, with 22 bases in between.

V is TRBV6-1 and J is TRBJ1-4; the D is unclear. V was shortened by 2 bases and J by 13 bases, with 8 bases between the two germline ends. This CDR3 comprises 11 residues. Germline V gene sequence: CDR1 MNHNS, CDR2 SASEGT. CDR3 in DNA: TGTGCCAGCAGTGAACTCCGGGGACTGTTTTTT. Translating gives CASSELRGLFF.

This CDR3 is CASSLLQTSGGAGDTQYF. The CDR3 DNA follows: TGTGCCAGCAGCTTGTTACAAACTAGCGGGGGGGCTGGAGATACGCAGTATTTT. The chain carries TRBV5-8 and TRBJ2-3, with 13 bases identical to TRBD2. This CDR3 has 18 amino acids. After removal of 1 base from V and 5 bases from J, the junction contained 10 bases not matched to a gene. Germline lookup yields CDR1 SGHTS and CDR2 YDEGEE.

This clone came up once. This chain links TRBV7-6 with TRBJ2-5, with D possibly matching TRBD2 (6 bases). V gave up 1 base and J gave up 3 bases, with 15 bases separating them. Germline CDR1 SGHVS, CDR2 FNYEAQ. The CDR3 contains 16 residues. The CDR3 is CASSLEGFSGKETQYF. The CDR3 DNA reads TGTGCCAGCAGCTTAGAGGGTTTTAGCGGAAAAGAGACCCAGTACTTC.

V is TRBV2 and J is TRBJ2-3; 10 nucleotides line up with TRBD2. CDR3 size: 15 residues. Germline assignment: CDR1 SNHLY and CDR2 FYNNEI. J gave up 1 base and V 8 bases, and 6 bases lay outside the gene matches. The CDR3 is CASVRTSGRTDTQYF. The CDR3 DNA reads as TGTGCCAGCGTGAGGACTAGCGGACGCACAGATACGCAGTATTTT.

The rearrangement uses TRBV7-2 and TRBJ2-3; 7 nucleotides agree with TRBD1. The CDR3 contains 12 residues. V was clipped by 4 bases and J by 5 bases; unmatched bases: 0. CDR1 SGHTA and CDR2 FQGNSA come from the germline V gene. This chain's CDR3 is CASSSGGDTQYF. The CDR3 nucleotides read TGTGCCAGCAGCTCAGGGGGAGATACGCAGTATTTT.

The V and J genes are TRBV7-9 and TRBJ2-1, with TRBD1 matching over 7 bases. J lost 9 bases, V lost 5 bases, and 10 bases had no gene match. Germline V lookup: CDR1 SEHNR, CDR2 FQNEAQ (reference sequence). The CDR3 length is 14 residues. CDR3 DNA sequence: TGTGCCAGCAGCACGGGACAGCCCCAAGTTGAGCAGTTCTTC. The encoded protein is CASSTGQPQVEQFF.

V usage is TRBV5-1 and J usage is TRBJ2-7, with 8 positions matching TRBD1. V lost 2 bases, J lost 1 base, and 5 bases stayed unmatched. This CDR3 spans 15 amino acids. CDR1 is SGHRS and CDR2 is YFSETQ in the germline V gene. CDR3 loop: CASSLRQGRSYEQYF. The CDR3 DNA sequence: TGCGCCAGCAGCTTAAGACAGGGGAGGTCCTACGAGCAGTACTTC.

This clone was seen only a few times. J is TRBJ2-1 and V is TRBV10-1; 9 nucleotides line up with TRBD2. After removal of 3 bases from V and 6 bases from J, the junction contained 6 bases not matched to a gene. Germline V gene sequence: CDR1 WNHNN, CDR2 SYGVQD (reference sequence). The CDR3 has 15 amino acids. The CDR3 sequence: CASSDLGGGANEQFF. Here the CDR3 DNA reads TGCGCCAGCAGTGATCTTGGCGGGGGGGCCAATGAGCAGTTCTTC.

This clone was counted once. The chain employs TRBV27 and TRBJ1-1, with D tentatively TRBD1 (5 bases). Germline values: CDR1 MNHEY, CDR2 SMNVEV (reference sequence). V lost 6 bases, J lost 1 base, and 15 bases lay in between. The CDR3 loop spans 15 amino acids. CDR3 DNA: TGTGCCAGCAGATTCTTGACCAGGGCGAACACTGAAGCTTTCTTT. It translates to CASRFLTRANTEAFF.

The V and J genes are TRBV6-5 and TRBJ1-5; a possible D gene is TRBD1 (5 bases). This CDR3 has 13 amino acids. The germline CDR1 and CDR2 sequences are MNHEY and SVGAGI. Trimming shortened V by 2 bases and J by 11 bases, and 13 bases separated the two germline ends. CDR3 sequence: CASSYGMEGSQHF. CDR3 in DNA: TGTGCCAGCAGTTACGGCATGGAGGGGTCCCAGCATTTT.

This chain uses TRBV6-4 with TRBJ1-2; 7 nucleotides line up with TRBD1. The ends lost 5 bases at V and 8 bases at J; junction bases unmatched: 14. This CDR3 has 15 residues. The germline CDR1 and CDR2 sequences are MRHNA and SNTAGT. CDR3 region: CASSTNPGGFQGYTF. CDR3 DNA sequence: TGTGCCAGCAGTACCAACCCAGGGGGATTTCAGGGCTACACCTTC.

This CDR3 is CASSPEQETPSYEQYF. The CDR3 DNA reads as TGTGCCAGCAGTCCCGAACAAGAGACACCCTCCTACGAGCAGTACTTC. The gene calls are TRBV28 and TRBJ2-7; D is ambiguous. V lost 5 bases to trimming and J lost 0 bases, with 17 bases between them. The CDR3 has 16 residues. Germline V CDR1 and CDR2: MDHEN, SYDVKM.